The clone carrying this T cell receptor (beta chain) was counted a single time. This record comes from a study of cytomegalovirus exposure and HLA in healthy donors. The overall study: One earlier analysis, a look at 150 million to 200 million T cells, found 117 million unique TCR beta sequences.

Use of 60 Vbeta and 13 Jbeta primers characterized the PCR. Method: immunoSEQ multiplex PCR; TCRdb's copy keeps in-frame clones and lacks some. The data hold under 200,000 clones, with around 77% observed a single time. This CDR3 comprises 16 residues. Germline V gives CDR1 SGHRS, CDR2 YFSETQ. Trimming stripped 5 bases from V and 1 base from J, with 18 bases between. Sequencing input: PBMCs. This TCR was recovered from a man aged 55-75 years in good health and CMV-seronegative. This chain connects TRBV5-1 to TRBJ1-2, with D perhaps TRBD1 (5 bases). The CDR3 loop is CASSETVGQINYGYTF. The CDR3 DNA is TGCGCCAGCAGTGAGACCGTTGGACAAATTAACTATGGCTACACCTTC.